The 7 T cell receptor beta chains given below trace back to one sample, sequenced in a study of T cells in Graves' hyperthyroidism and ophthalmopathy. TCR beta CDR3 regions were amplified from RNA transcripts. HTBI primers drove first-round RT-PCR of the TCR CDR3. TCRdb reprocessed the multiplex PCR reads via MiXCR and lists one record per CDR3 protein. Among around 300,000 distinct CDR3 sequences listed, 11% to 15% were seen once. The material sequenced was blood. These receptor sequences come from a woman aged 25 to 39 with Graves' hyperthyroidism.

This clonotype was recorded at least ten times. This chain connects TRBV2 to TRBJ2-6; no clear D gene. The CDR3 consists of 15 residues. Trimming removed 3 bases from V and 3 bases from J, with 9 bases in between. The V gene's germline CDR1 is SNHLY and CDR2 FYNNEI. The CDR3 nucleotides are TGTGCCAGCAGTGAGCGAGATGTTGGGGCCAACGTCCTGACTTTC. It encodes CASSERDVGANVLTF.

This clonotype was seen repeatedly, ten times or more. As DNA, the CDR3 is TGCAGCGTCGCTTTCGGACTAGCCGGGGGAGAGCAGTTCTTC. Amino acid sequence: CSVAFGLAGGEQFF. V and J are TRBV29-1 and TRBJ2-1, with 8 bases fitting TRBD2. V gave up 6 bases and J gave up 10 bases; unmatched junction bases: 14. Germline lookup yields CDR1 SQVTM and CDR2 ANQGSEA. The CDR3 loop spans 14 amino acids.

This clonotype has just a few counts. The V gene is TRBV7-6, the J gene TRBJ2-2; a possible D gene is TRBD2 (8 bases). The germline V and J ends were trimmed by 7 bases and 4 bases, with 19 bases remaining between them. Germline-derived CDR1 and CDR2 are SGHVS and FNYEAQ. This CDR3 spans 16 amino acids. This chain's CDR3 is CASTQGGLGGTGELFF. The CDR3 DNA reads TGTGCCAGCACTCAGGGGGGACTAGGCGGCACCGGGGAGCTGTTTTTT.

In this sample, this clonotype turned up many times. V and J are TRBV11-2 and TRBJ1-1, with unresolved D. The V gene's germline CDR1 is SGHAT and CDR2 FQNNGV. The CDR3 runs to 14 residues. Trimming took off 3 bases at V and 5 bases at J, with 13 bases between the two ends. CDR3 sequence: CASSFSTDFTEAFF. The CDR3 DNA reads as TGTGCCAGCAGCTTCTCCACGGACTTTACTGAAGCTTTCTTT.

This clonotype was found a few times. V usage is TRBV7-9 and J usage is TRBJ1-4, with D perhaps matching TRBD1 (6 bases). The CDR3 runs to 19 residues. Germline V lookup: CDR1 SEHNR, CDR2 FQNEAQ (reference sequence). Trimming cost V 2 bases and J 8 bases, with 27 bases left between them. CDR3 DNA: TGTGCCAGCAGCTTAAGAGCCCAAAGAACGCGGGGGGGCGGAGAAAAACTGTTTTTT. Protein sequence: CASSLRAQRTRGGGEKLFF.

This clonotype has just a few counts. The J gene is TRBJ1-5, the V gene TRBV19; D might be TRBD1 (5 bases). The length of the CDR3 is 15 residues. The germline gives CDR1 LNHDA, CDR2 SQIVND (reference sequence). V lost 4 bases and J 4 bases, leaving 14 bases between the germline ends. CDR3 in amino acids: CASSSFQGTNQPQHF. The CDR3 DNA sequence: TGTGCCAGTAGTAGTTTTCAGGGCACTAATCAGCCCCAGCATTTT.

The chain recombines TRBV10-3 with TRBJ2-7; D is unclear. There are 12 residues in the CDR3. V dropped 7 bases and J dropped 0 bases, with 7 bases sitting between them. CDR1 is ENHRY and CDR2 is SYGVKD in the germline V gene. The CDR3 bases are TGTGCCATCACGACGGGCTCCTACGAGCAGTACTTC. Its protein is CAITTGSYEQYF.